This T cell receptor (beta chain) was captured in a study of vaccination effects on CD4 cells after COVID-19. The germline V gene has CDR1 LGHDT and CDR2 YNNKEL (reference sequence). The CDR3 runs to 16 residues. Trimming removed 0 bases at V and 6 bases at J, with 17 bases between. ViraFEST assay sequencing came after antigen-specific CD4+ T cells were expanded with viral peptide pools. Culturing for more than eight days preceded CD4+ T cell isolation. Two-dose BNT162b2 or mRNA-1273 vaccination was given to participants. None of the vaccinated had previously contracted SARS-CoV-2, and their nucleocapsid antibodies tested negative. Cells had half their medium changed to IL-2 medium on days 3 and 7. Notes on this clone: As yet, its antigen is unknown.

This table comes from immunoSEQ multiplex PCR, and its TCRdb copy is limited to in-frame clones, with some not included. This table holds around 60,000 clones, more than 70% found once. This receptor was taken from a human donor who received a COVID-19 vaccine. The chain couples TRBV3-1 (or the pseudogene TRBV3-2) to TRBJ1-1; D remains ambiguous. This specimen consisted of CD4+ T cells from PBMCs cultured with HCoV-229E spike peptides, obtained after COVID-19 vaccination. The CDR3 region has the DNA TGTGCCAGCAGCCAAGATCGGCACGGCGTCCGCGCTGAAGCTTTCTTT. Protein: CASSQDRHGVRAEAFF.